This TCR beta chain was recorded in a study of blood T cell repertoires in COVID-19. Overall study context: Sources were T cells, B-cell-depleted T cells, or PBMCs; the material itself was cDNA or gDNA.

In terms of age and location, participants ranged from roughly 18 to 90 years and lived in roughly 22 US areas. Using immunoSEQ multiplex PCR, the repertoire was profiled, and TCRdb retains in-frame clones only, with some absent. The data hold 250,000 to 300,000 clones, with roughly 90% observed a single time. CDR1 and CDR2 from the germline V gene are SGDLS and YYNGEE. V dropped 3 bases and J dropped 2 bases, with 14 bases sitting between them. CDR3 length equals 15 residues. Sequencing was performed on PBMCs or T cells enriched from blood (not recorded which). The rearrangement uses TRBV9 and TRBJ2-5; D possibly corresponds to TRBD1 (6 bases). The source of this sequence is a woman between 25 and 40 years old who had recovered from COVID-19. The chain's CDR3 is CASSASNRVQETQYF. The DNA of the CDR3 is TGTGCCAGCAGCGCGTCCAACAGGGTTCAAGAGACCCAGTACTTC. Full variable domain (missing parts from reference TRBV9 and TRBJ2-5): DSGVTQTPKHLITATGQRVTLRCSPRSGDLSVYWYQQSLDQGLQFLIQYYNGEERAKGNILERFSAQQFPDLHSELNLSSLELGDSALYFCASSASNRVQETQYFGPGTRLLVL.